The 9 T cell receptor beta chains listed next were all sequenced from one sample in a study of shared clonotypes between healthy human individuals (dated by TCRdb to about 2020). Library prep was done by the immunoSEQ multiplex PCR assay. TCRdb holds this immuneACCESS table with in-frame rearrangements only. Some clones are missing; in checked studies, unresolved V genes explain under half, and the rest has no known cause. The sample yields around 1.6 million clones; about 98% were counted once. Roughly 0.4% of the sample belongs to the ten largest clones. Input material: naive CD4+ T cells sorted from blood. The label giving this sample's cell subset or site can be read as: CD45RA+ positively selected. Receptors originate from a man aged 25-45 years in good health.

CDR3 sequence reads: CASSYSTVTPGGEQYF. The DNA for the CDR3 is TGTGCCAGCAGTTACTCGACTGTCACACCCGGAGGGGAGCAGTACTTC. The V call is TRBV6-5, the J call TRBJ2-7; possible D gene TRBD2, 6 bases. From germline, CDR1 is MNHEY and CDR2 SVGAGI. This CDR3 has 16 amino acids. The V and J ends lost 0 bases and 7 bases respectively, with 19 bases between them.

This clone was observed once. This chain connects TRBV7-2 to TRBJ2-1; 13 nucleotides line up with TRBD2. Looked up from germline, CDR1 is SGHTA and CDR2 is FQGNSA. The CDR3 has 17 amino acids. Trimming took 5 bases from V and 4 from J; bases not matched to a gene: 8. This CDR3 is CASSPGTSGTLYNEQFF. CDR3 sequence (DNA): TGTGCCAGCAGCCCGGGGACTAGCGGGACCCTATACAATGAGCAGTTCTTC.

V is TRBV6-1 and J is TRBJ2-7; no clear D. V was cut by 4 bases and J by 3 bases, with 10 bases left in between. CDR3 length equals 13 residues. Per germline, CDR1 MNHNS and CDR2 SASEGT. The chain's CDR3 is CASSGQVFYEQYF. The CDR3, as DNA: TGTGCCAGCAGTGGCCAGGTTTTCTACGAGCAGTACTTC.

This chain joins TRBV10-1 and TRBJ2-1; 10 nucleotides match TRBD2. Trimming at V came to 4 bases and at J to 8 bases, leaving 20 bases not matched to a gene. CDR1 and CDR2 (germline): WNHNN, SYGVQD (reference sequence). The CDR3 consists of 19 residues. The CDR3 here is CASSGNGDGLAGVWYEQFF. The CDR3 DNA is TGCGCCAGCAGTGGAAACGGGGACGGTCTAGCGGGAGTTTGGTATGAGCAGTTCTTC.

This chain joins TRBV27 and TRBJ2-3; the D is unclear. The germline CDR1 and CDR2 sequences are MNHEY and SMNVEV (reference sequence). V lost 0 bases, J lost 4 bases, and 5 bases lay in between. CDR3 length: 13 amino acids. The CDR3: CASSLSEPDTQYF. In DNA form, the CDR3 reads TGTGCCAGCAGTTTATCGGAGCCAGATACGCAGTATTTT.

The chain carries TRBV28 and TRBJ2-3, with 10 nucleotides matching TRBD1. CDR3 size: 15 residues. Trimming at V came to 4 bases and at J to 4 bases, leaving 5 bases not matched to a gene. CDR1 is MDHEN and CDR2 is SYDVKM in the germline V gene. In DNA, the CDR3 is TGTGCCAGCAGTTCCCTCGGACAGGGGGCAGATACGCAGTATTTT. It codes for CASSSLGQGADTQYF. The entire variable domain, with the rest obtained from reference TRBV28 and TRBJ2-3, is as follows: DVKVTQSSRYLVKRTGEKVFLECVQDMDHENMFWYRQDPGLGLRLIYFSYDVKMKEKGDIPEGYSVSREKKERFSLILESASTNQTSMYLCASSSLGQGADTQYFGPGTRLTVL.

The chain carries TRBV9 and TRBJ2-2; D may be TRBD2 (5 bases). The CDR3 sequence is 17 residues long. Germline V gene lookup returns CDR1 SGDLS and CDR2 YYNGEE. The V end was cut by 3 bases, the J end by 5 bases, with 20 bases between. CDR3 in DNA: TGTGCCAGCAGCGCCCTCCATCCCGGGATTGGGACCGGGGAGCTGTTTTTT. Its translation: CASSALHPGIGTGELFF.

The rearrangement uses TRBV11-2 and TRBJ2-3; D gene ambiguous. Germline-derived CDR1 and CDR2 are SGHAT and FQNNGV. There are 13 residues in the CDR3. V lost 4 bases to trimming and J lost 4 bases, with 9 bases between them. The CDR3: CASSYRVPDTQYF. Written as DNA, the CDR3 is TGTGCCAGCAGCTATCGGGTACCAGATACGCAGTATTTT.

The chain couples TRBV27 to TRBJ2-7, with 14 bases that match TRBD2. The CDR3 is made up of 18 amino acids. Per the germline V gene, CDR1 is MNHEY and CDR2 is SMNVEV (reference sequence). V gave up 5 bases and J gave up 5 bases; unmatched junction bases: 14. The CDR3 spells CASSPGTSGSVVSHEQYF. The CDR3 DNA sequence: TGTGCCAGCAGTCCCGGGACTAGCGGGAGTGTTGTATCGCACGAGCAGTACTTC.